These T cell receptor beta chains were read from a single sample in a study of blood T cell repertoires in COVID-19. The method was immunoSEQ multiplex PCR; TCRdb's version includes in-frame clones alone and lacks a portion of them. The sample contains around 190,000 clones, approximately 90% of which appear only once. Input material: peripheral blood. The receptors here all came from a human donor in a cohort sampled during active COVID-19. Both conserved end residues are part of each CDR3. The size entry is marked missing in some rows and otherwise reads once, few, many or a size class.

CDR3	size	V	J
CASTRAGTATEAFF	NA	TRBV28	TRBJ1-1
CASSRGGSSGIKPHEQYF	NA	TRBV6-6	TRBJ2-7
CASSYSRRRNTGELFF	NA	TRBV6-5	TRBJ2-2
CASIARGMNTEAFF	NA	TRBV25-1	TRBJ1-1
CASRRQGYGDTGELFF	many	TRBV19	TRBJ2-2
CASSLGRGTTDTQYF	NA	TRBV5-1	TRBJ2-3
CASSSGEAATGELFF	few	TRBV6-2/TRBV6-3	TRBJ2-2
CASSYRGRSPLHF	NA	TRBV27	TRBJ1-6
CASSYVQGGSPLHF	NA	TRBV6-6	TRBJ1-6
CASRSGTGVTGELFF	NA	TRBV2	TRBJ2-2
CASSRIPYRSARFSGANVLTF	NA	TRBV6-6	TRBJ2-6
CASSVGGTTGELFF	NA	TRBV9	TRBJ2-2
CAWSPRGGAVAGNTIYF	NA	TRBV30	TRBJ1-3
CAISEGMGVSSYNEQFF	NA	TRBV10-3	TRBJ2-1
CASSESTGKGALF	NA	TRBV6-1	TRBJ1-1
CASSPSGGGLGSETQYF	NA	TRBV9	TRBJ2-5
CASSLGGQGSEKLFF	NA	TRBV5-8	TRBJ1-4
CASSATRNTDTQYF	NA	TRBV7-9	TRBJ2-3
CASSNPSATYEQYF	NA	TRBV10-2	TRBJ2-7
CASSITGSTQYF	NA	TRBV6-5	TRBJ2-3
CASRSTPWASPDTQYF	NA	TRBV12-2	TRBJ2-3
CASATLPDSGNTIYF	NA	TRBV18	TRBJ1-3
CASSRGGNTEAFF	NA	TRBV12-3/TRBV12-4	TRBJ1-1
CATSDSIYSNQPQHF	NA	TRBV24-1	TRBJ1-5
CASSQSAGGVYEQYF	NA	TRBV3-1/TRBV3-2	TRBJ2-7
CSVVVAGVPDTQYF	NA	TRBV29-1	TRBJ2-3
CAISDVRVRHTAFF	once	TRBV10-3	TRBJ1-1
CAWSPSTAGYGYTF	NA	TRBV30	TRBJ1-2
CAISDPSGLAGRQETQYF	once	TRBV10-3	TRBJ2-5
CASSMGTGASNQPQHF	NA	TRBV5-6	TRBJ1-5
CASSRGLPGNSGYEQYF	NA	TRBV5-1	TRBJ2-7
CASAGDTQYF	NA	TRBV4-2	TRBJ2-3
CASSLGDRVYGYTF	NA	TRBV5-1	TRBJ1-2
CAWSVGGGYNEQFF	few	TRBV30	TRBJ2-1
CASSERDKQYF	NA	TRBV2	TRBJ2-3
CASSLSHTGTGNIQYF	NA	TRBV7-9	TRBJ2-4
CASSPPQGQETQYF	NA	TRBV7-9	TRBJ2-5
CAISEGGQIPAFF	NA	TRBV10-3	TRBJ1-1
CASSPRLSNTGELFF	NA	TRBV2	TRBJ2-2
CASSIRGLDEKLFF	NA	TRBV19	TRBJ1-4
CASSSNRESSGNTIYF	once	TRBV6-2/TRBV6-3	TRBJ1-3
CATRPLGGSTDTQYF	NA	TRBV19	TRBJ2-3
CAWSVQDRTTNTIYF	once	TRBV30	TRBJ1-3
CATSGDRGKYEQYF	once	TRBV15	TRBJ2-7
CASSRSSGSGYEQYF	NA	TRBV6-2/TRBV6-3	TRBJ2-7
CASSRLDSFPYEQYF	once	TRBV18	TRBJ2-7
CSASLGGSLGYTQYF	NA	TRBV20-1	TRBJ2-3
CASSLKTSGRASSTGELFF	NA	TRBV7-7	TRBJ2-2
CASSLPGLAYEQYF	NA	TRBV3-1/TRBV3-2	TRBJ2-7
CASRLGLAGWNNEQFF	NA	TRBV14	TRBJ2-1
CASIRQGAYEQYF	NA	TRBV2	TRBJ2-7
CASSLAGGNQPQHF	NA	TRBV5-1	TRBJ1-5
CASSAIGGIGTGELFF	once	TRBV5-4	TRBJ2-2
CASSIDVLYEQYF	NA	TRBV19	TRBJ2-7
CASSPGTRTAGEKLFF	NA	TRBV6-2/TRBV6-3	TRBJ1-4
CAISESGEKAFF	NA	TRBV10-3	TRBJ1-1
CARSLARAGDYGYTF	NA	TRBV5-3	TRBJ1-2
CASSLRWENEQFF	NA	TRBV7-9	TRBJ2-1